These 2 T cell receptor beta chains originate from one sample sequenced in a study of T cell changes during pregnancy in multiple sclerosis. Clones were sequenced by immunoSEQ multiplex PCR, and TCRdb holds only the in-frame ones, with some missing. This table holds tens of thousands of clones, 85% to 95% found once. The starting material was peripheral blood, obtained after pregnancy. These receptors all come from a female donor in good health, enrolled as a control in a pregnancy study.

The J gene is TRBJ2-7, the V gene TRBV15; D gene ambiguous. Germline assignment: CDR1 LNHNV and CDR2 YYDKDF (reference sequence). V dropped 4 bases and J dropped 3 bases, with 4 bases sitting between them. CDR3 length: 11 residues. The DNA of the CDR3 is TGTGCCACCAGCACCGGCTACGAGCAGTACTTC. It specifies CATSTGYEQYF.

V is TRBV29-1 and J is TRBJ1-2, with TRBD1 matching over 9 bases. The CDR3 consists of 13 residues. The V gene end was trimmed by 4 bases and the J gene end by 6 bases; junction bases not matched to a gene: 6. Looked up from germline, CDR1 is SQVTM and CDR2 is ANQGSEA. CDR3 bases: TGCAGCGTTGTGACCCGGGACAGGGATGGCTACACCTTC. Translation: CSVVTRDRDGYTF.